The entry below gives a single TCR beta chain sequence along with its context. The data stem from a study of monozygotic twins with inflammatory bowel disease. Each donor had less than 3 ml of blood drawn. TCRdb re-called the 5' RACE reads, yielding one record per CDR3 amino acid sequence without DNA. The specimen's table records roughly 120,000 distinct CDR3 sequences. The sequenced material came from blood. This receptor was obtained from a human donor with ulcerative colitis or Crohn's disease, or a healthy co-twin of an affected twin (not recorded which).

CDR3 region: CASRRFPGLDTDTQYF. This rearrangement joins TRBV5-1 to TRBJ2-3; lacking DNA, the TRBD1 call made by TCRdb goes unchecked. This CDR3 spans 16 amino acids. The germline gives CDR1 SGHRS, CDR2 YFSETQ.